This entry describes one TCR beta chain. Its antigen remains unidentified. Base qualities are missing; no much larger clone stands one base away. These data originate in a study of CD8+ T cells in alopecia areata (dated by TCRdb to 2016 to 2019). General notes on the study: Treated patients were enrolled in an open-label pilot trial of oral tofacitinib at 5 to 10 mg twice daily for moderate-to-severe alopecia areata. Tofacitinib was administered for 6 to 18 months, and 6 months of follow-up off drug were then conducted to assess delayed response and recurrence. The SALT score, which quantifies the percentage of affected scalp surface area, was used to measure disease severity in treated patients. In both human patients and the C3H/HeJ mouse model, the study applied high-throughput TCRbeta sequencing to look at T cell clonal expansion in alopecia areata. In humans, TCRbeta sequencing was performed on scalp tissue and on sorted CD4+ and CD8+ peripheral blood T cells from healthy controls and from patients with patchy or totalis/universalis alopecia areata. Biopsies were taken from tofacitinib-treated patients at baseline and at 4 and 24 weeks of treatment, and a later scalp biopsy was taken in several of the tofacitinib-treated patients. Scalp clonality was compared among normal scalp (n=4), patchy alopecia areata scalp (n=8), and alopecia totalis/universalis scalp (n=8). RNA was extracted with the PAXgene miRNA kit for fixed scalp, the miRNeasy kit for PBMCs, and the RNeasy kit for mouse skin. immunoSEQ multiplex PCR using 35 Vbeta forward primers and 13 Jbeta reverse primers was used to amplify TCRbeta CDR3 regions. The paper as a whole reports these results and caveats: During tofacitinib treatment, many expanded lesional clones stuck around in both scalp and blood, and this persistence may partly explain why relapse happens after treatment is stopped. Tofacitinib significantly lowered scalp clonality and the number of expanded CD8+ clones among the top 100 scalp clones. Because the treated cohort was small and included a single nonresponder, larger studies are needed to assess links between baseline CD8+ expansion and response. Higher clonality and more expanded CD8+ clones were observed in lesional scalp than in normal scalp, particularly in alopecia totalis/universalis, a finding suggestive of antigenic drive. Unlike mouse skin, where gammadelta T cells dominate, normal human skin contains resident alphabeta T cells that get sequenced too, which complicates analysis of the scalp TCR repertoire. TCR sequences shared between patients were less clear than in mice, possibly partly because of HLA diversity in the patient population.

Interpreted using the paper, the treatment or condition label stands for: oral pan-JAK inhibitor, 5-10 mg twice daily. Lesional scalp punch biopsies and peripheral blood were obtained from alopecia areata patients. After PBMCs were isolated by density centrifugation and stained for CD3, CD4 and CD8, a FACSAria was used to sort CD4+ and CD8+ T cells. V is pared back by 0 bases and J by 0 bases, with 10 bases lying between the germline termini. From the germline V gene, CDR1 is SGDLS and CDR2 is YYNGEE. Inclusive of the bounding cysteine and phenylalanine, the CDR3 is 15 residues long. Only the CDR3 DNA is retained, 45 bases long and in frame from the first base. Libraries were constructed by the immunoSEQ multiplex PCR assay. To provide template for TCR sequencing, every sample had RNA extracted and reverse transcribed into cDNA. First-strand cDNA was synthesized with SuperScript III using a 2:1 mix of oligo-dT and random hexamers. Amplification bias was assessed with a synthetic immune receptor repertoire, and residual bias was removed computationally. The paper's data handling went like this. Raw reads were preprocessed to remove errors, and CDR3 was defined by IMGT conventions from the conserved cysteine to phenylalanine. Clonality was computed by normalizing Shannon entropy by log2 of the number of productive unique TCRs and subtracting the result from 1. CD4 or CD8 identity of scalp clones was inferred by cross-referencing scalp TCRbeta sequences with sorted blood CD4 and CD8 repertoires. Imported from immuneACCESS, the table was reduced by TCRdb to in-frame sequences with V and J called. These copies leave out some clones; in studies compared against another copy, an unresolved V gene accounts for under half, and the cause of the remainder is not known. That table gives V, J and clone size, and the DNA gave D and trimming. A total of some 190,000 clones appear in this sample, 40% to 65% of them only once. The biggest ten clones account for 10% of the sample.

The V and J segments used are TRBV9 and TRBJ2-7, and perhaps TRBD2 as D gene, on 6 matching bases. This TCR derives from a human donor with alopecia areata. The specimen comprised CD8+ T cells sorted from blood, sampled at approximately week 51, from a patient treated with tofacitinib. Here is the DNA: TGTGCCAGCAGCGTAGGGGACTCCAGCTCCTACGAGCAGTACTTC. The encoded protein is CASSVGDSSSYEQYF. When the CDR3 is completed using the reference TRBV9 and TRBJ2-7 genes on either side, the full variable domain is DSGVTQTPKHLITATGQRVTLRCSPRSGDLSVYWYQQSLDQGLQFLIQYYNGEERAKGNILERFSAQQFPDLHSELNLSSLELGDSALYFCASSVGDSSSYEQYFGPGTRLTVT.